This entry lists 13 T cell receptor beta chains sequenced from one sample in a study of blood T cell repertoires in COVID-19. TCRdb's copy holds only in-frame clones and misses some; the assay was immunoSEQ multiplex PCR. The sample includes roughly 100,000 clones, 75% to 90% seen only once; the top ten take 9.5% to 15%. The specimen was peripheral blood. These receptors came from a human donor in a cohort sampled during active COVID-19.

This clone was found once. This chain joins TRBV7-9 and TRBJ2-2, with 8 bases that match TRBD1. The trim removed 7 bases at V and 1 base at J, leaving 8 bases unmatched. CDR3 size: 16 residues. In germline, CDR1 is SEHNR, CDR2 FQNEAQ (reference sequence). The CDR3 DNA follows: TGTGCCAGCATCTCCGGCGGACAGGGGAACACCGGGGAGCTGTTTTTT. Its protein is CASISGGQGNTGELFF.

The sample holds a few counts of this clone. This rearrangement joins TRBV7-9 to TRBJ1-1; D possibly corresponds to TRBD1 (6 bases). Germline lookup yields CDR1 SEHNR and CDR2 FQNEAQ (reference sequence). CDR3 length: 16 residues. Trimming took 1 base from V and 0 from J, leaving 12 bases between them. CDR3 residues: CASSLGAGVLNTEAFF. The CDR3 coding sequence is TGTGCCAGCAGCTTAGGTGCAGGGGTGTTGAACACTGAAGCTTTCTTT.

The rearrangement links TRBV7-2 to TRBJ2-4, with D tentatively TRBD1 (6 bases). Germline V gene lookup returns CDR1 SGHTA and CDR2 FQGNSA. Trimming removed 5 bases from V and 1 base from J, with 12 bases in between. The CDR3 runs 15 residues. CDR3 bases: TGTGCCAGCAGCCCACAAACAGGGGCCAAAAACATTCAGTACTTC. As protein: CASSPQTGAKNIQYF.

The rearrangement uses TRBV5-6 and TRBJ1-2; possibly TRBD1 for D (5 bases). Trimming took off 0 bases at V and 3 bases at J, with 15 bases between the two ends. Looked up from germline, CDR1 is SGHDT and CDR2 is YYEEEE. This CDR3 has 16 residues. CDR3 nucleotides: TGTGCCAGCAGCTTGGCGGGTGGGGCAGGGCACTATGGCTACACCTTC. Translating gives CASSLAGGAGHYGYTF.

The chain uses TRBV5-5 and TRBJ2-3; weak D call: TRBD2 (6 bases). V lost 8 bases, J lost 1 base, and 14 bases lay in between. The CDR3 is 14 residues long. From germline, CDR1 is SGHKS and CDR2 YYEKEE (reference sequence). As DNA, the CDR3 is TGTGCCAGTTGGGGGGTAACTCGCACAGATACGCAGTATTTT. It specifies CASWGVTRTDTQYF.

V usage is TRBV19 and J usage is TRBJ2-1; 10 nucleotides line up with TRBD2. Germline CDR1 is LNHDA and CDR2 is SQIVND (reference sequence). The CDR3 spans 15 residues. V dropped 5 bases and J dropped 8; count of bases not matched to a gene: 9. The CDR3 bases are TGTGCCAGTAGTTCCAAGCGGGGGGGCTCTTATGAGCAGTTCTTC. This gives the protein CASSSKRGGSYEQFF.

The chain employs TRBV7-9 and TRBJ1-1; maybe TRBD1 (5 bases). The germline V gene has CDR1 SEHNR and CDR2 FQNEAQ (reference sequence). V was shortened by 1 base and J by 8 bases, with 8 bases between the two germline ends. This CDR3 spans 12 amino acids. As DNA, the CDR3 is TGTGCCAGCAGCTTAGATAGGACAGAAGCTTTCTTT. It translates to CASSLDRTEAFF.

The V call is TRBV7-2, the J call TRBJ1-3; D not certain. V dropped 5 bases and J dropped 8 bases, with 7 bases sitting between them. Germline assignment: CDR1 SGHTA and CDR2 FQGNSA. The CDR3 has 11 amino acids. This chain's CDR3 is CASSTLDTIYF. DNA of the CDR3: TGTGCCAGCAGCACCCTAGACACCATATATTTT.

J is TRBJ2-2 and V is TRBV27; D might be TRBD2 (6 bases). CDR1 is MNHEY, CDR2 SMNVEV, per germline (reference sequence). The CDR3 is 15 amino acids. V was pared by 3 bases and J by 4 bases, with 12 bases between. The DNA of the CDR3 is TGTGCCAGCAGTTTGGCGGGGTTGGGCACCGGGGAGCTGTTTTTT. It is translated as CASSLAGLGTGELFF.

This sequence joins TRBV3-1 (or the pseudogene TRBV3-2) and TRBJ1-1; D unresolved. This CDR3 spans 12 amino acids. Trimming cost V 4 bases and J 8 bases, with 11 bases left between them. In germline, CDR1 is LGHDT, CDR2 YNNKEL (reference sequence). CDR3 region: CASSPPTAEAFF. The DNA of the CDR3 is TGTGCCAGCAGCCCTCCCACAGCCGAAGCTTTCTTT.

The CDR3 reads CASSPTGTSGNTIYF. CDR3 DNA: TGTGCCAGCTCACCGACAGGGACCTCTGGAAACACCATATATTTT. V and J are TRBV18 and TRBJ1-3; 7 bases are a match to TRBD1. The V segment lost 3 bases and the J segment 0 bases; nucleotides outside the gene matches: 2. The CDR3 runs to 15 residues. CDR1 KGHSH and CDR2 LQKENI come from the germline V gene.

The chain links TRBV27 to TRBJ2-1; the D gene is possibly TRBD2 (6 bases). The CDR3 spans 14 residues. Germline V gives CDR1 MNHEY, CDR2 SMNVEV (reference sequence). V was shortened by 8 bases and J by 10 bases, with 21 bases between the two germline ends. In nucleotides, the CDR3 is TGTGCCAGCCGTCGCGGGACCGCCTGGGGAGAGCAGTTCTTC. This translates into CASRRGTAWGEQFF.

The chain has TRBV19 and TRBJ2-1, with D uncertain. CDR3 length: 13 amino acids. V was shortened by 6 bases and J by 1 base, with 7 bases between the two germline ends. CDR1 and CDR2 from the germline V gene are LNHDA and SQIVND (reference sequence). The CDR3 coding sequence is TGTGCCAGTAGACCACAGTCCTACAATGAGCAGTTCTTC. Translated, it gives CASRPQSYNEQFF.